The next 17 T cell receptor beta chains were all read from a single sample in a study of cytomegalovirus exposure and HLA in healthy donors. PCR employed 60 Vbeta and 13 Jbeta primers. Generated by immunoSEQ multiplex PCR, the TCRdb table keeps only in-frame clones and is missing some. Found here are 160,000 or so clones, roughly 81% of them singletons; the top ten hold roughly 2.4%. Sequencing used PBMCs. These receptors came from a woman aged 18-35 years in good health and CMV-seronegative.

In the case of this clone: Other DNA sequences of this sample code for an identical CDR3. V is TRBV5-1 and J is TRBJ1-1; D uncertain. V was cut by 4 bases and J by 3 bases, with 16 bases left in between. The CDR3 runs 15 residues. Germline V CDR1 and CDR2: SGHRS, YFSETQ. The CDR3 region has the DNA TGCGCCAGCAGCCCCGGCGGAACGTGGGACACTGAAGCTTTCTTT. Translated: CASSPGGTWDTEAFF.

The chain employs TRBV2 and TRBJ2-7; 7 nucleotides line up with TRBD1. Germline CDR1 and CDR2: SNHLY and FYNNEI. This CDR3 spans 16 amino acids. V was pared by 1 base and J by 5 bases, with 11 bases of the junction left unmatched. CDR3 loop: CASSEDPHRGRDEQYF. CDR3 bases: TGTGCCAGCAGTGAAGATCCTCACAGGGGAAGAGACGAGCAGTACTTC.

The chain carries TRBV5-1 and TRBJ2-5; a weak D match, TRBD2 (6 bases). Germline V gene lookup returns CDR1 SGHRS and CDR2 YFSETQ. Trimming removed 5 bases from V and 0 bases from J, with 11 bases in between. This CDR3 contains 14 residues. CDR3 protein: CASSWDLYQETQYF. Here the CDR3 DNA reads TGCGCCAGCAGTTGGGACTTGTACCAAGAGACCCAGTACTTC.

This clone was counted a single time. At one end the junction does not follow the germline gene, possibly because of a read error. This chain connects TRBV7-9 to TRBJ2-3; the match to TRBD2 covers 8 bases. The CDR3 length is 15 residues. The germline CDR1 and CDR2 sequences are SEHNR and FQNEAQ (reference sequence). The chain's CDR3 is CSSSDSGGSTDTQYF. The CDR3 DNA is TGTTCCAGCAGCGACAGCGGGGGAAGCACAGATACGCAGTATTTT.

The CDR3 is CASSLYLGGAYEQYF. In nucleotides, the CDR3 is TGTGCCAGCAGCTTGTACTTAGGGGGAGCCTACGAGCAGTACTTC. The chain links TRBV5-6 to TRBJ2-7, with a weak D call TRBD1 (6 bases). Germline values: CDR1 SGHDT, CDR2 YYEEEE. The V gene lost 1 base and the J gene lost 2 bases, with 13 bases spanning the gap. The CDR3 consists of 15 residues.

The CDR3 is CASSYSSGSYEQYF. In DNA, the CDR3 is TGTGCCAGCAGTTACTCGTCAGGGTCCTACGAGCAGTACTTC. The rearrangement uses TRBV6-5 and TRBJ2-7; D might be TRBD1 (5 bases). In germline, CDR1 is MNHEY, CDR2 SVGAGI. This CDR3 is built from 14 residues. Trimming left V 0 bases short and J 1 base short, with 7 bases between.

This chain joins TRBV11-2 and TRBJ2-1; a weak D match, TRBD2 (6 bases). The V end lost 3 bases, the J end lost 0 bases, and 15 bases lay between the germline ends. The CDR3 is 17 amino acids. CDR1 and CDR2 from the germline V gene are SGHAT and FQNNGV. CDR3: CASSLWGERSSYNEQFF. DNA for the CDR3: TGTGCCAGCAGCTTGTGGGGGGAGCGGAGCTCCTACAATGAGCAGTTCTTC.

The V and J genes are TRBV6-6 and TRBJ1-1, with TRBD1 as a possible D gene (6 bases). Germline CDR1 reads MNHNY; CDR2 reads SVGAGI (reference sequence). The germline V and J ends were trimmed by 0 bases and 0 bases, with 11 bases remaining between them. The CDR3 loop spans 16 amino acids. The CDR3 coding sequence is TGTGCCAGCAGTTACTCCCGGGACAAATTGAACACTGAAGCTTTCTTT. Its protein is CASSYSRDKLNTEAFF.

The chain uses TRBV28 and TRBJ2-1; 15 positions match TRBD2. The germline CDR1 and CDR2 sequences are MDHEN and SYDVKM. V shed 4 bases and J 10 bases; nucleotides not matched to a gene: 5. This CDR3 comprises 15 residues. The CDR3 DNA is TGTGCCAGCAGTTCCTCCGGGACTAGCGGGAGGGAGCAGTTCTTC. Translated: CASSSSGTSGREQFF.

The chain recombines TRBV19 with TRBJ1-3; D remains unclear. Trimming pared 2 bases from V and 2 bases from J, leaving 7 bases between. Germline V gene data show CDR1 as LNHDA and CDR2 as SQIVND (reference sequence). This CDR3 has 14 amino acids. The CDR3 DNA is TGTGCCAGTAGTATATCGGGGACTGGAAACACCATATATTTT. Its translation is CASSISGTGNTIYF.

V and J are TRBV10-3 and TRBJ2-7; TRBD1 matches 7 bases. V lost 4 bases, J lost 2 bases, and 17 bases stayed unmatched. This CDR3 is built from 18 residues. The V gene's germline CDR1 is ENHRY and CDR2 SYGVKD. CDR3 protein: CAISVENRGNRLTYEQYF. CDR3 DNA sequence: TGTGCCATCAGTGTGGAGAACAGGGGCAATCGGTTAACCTACGAGCAGTACTTC.

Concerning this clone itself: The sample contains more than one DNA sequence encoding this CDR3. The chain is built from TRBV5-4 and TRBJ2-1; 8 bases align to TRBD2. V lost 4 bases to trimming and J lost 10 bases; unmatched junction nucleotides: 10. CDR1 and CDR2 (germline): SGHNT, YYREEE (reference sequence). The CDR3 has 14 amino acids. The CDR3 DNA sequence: TGTGCCAGCAGCGGGGTGCCGGGAGGGGGAGAGCAGTTCTTC. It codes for CASSGVPGGGEQFF.

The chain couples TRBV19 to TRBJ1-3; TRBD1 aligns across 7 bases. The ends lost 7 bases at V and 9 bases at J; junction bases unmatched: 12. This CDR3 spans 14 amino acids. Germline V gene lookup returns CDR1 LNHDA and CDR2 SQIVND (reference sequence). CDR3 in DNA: TGTGCCAGTACTGAGACAGGGTTGGGTTCCACCATATATTTT. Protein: CASTETGLGSTIYF.

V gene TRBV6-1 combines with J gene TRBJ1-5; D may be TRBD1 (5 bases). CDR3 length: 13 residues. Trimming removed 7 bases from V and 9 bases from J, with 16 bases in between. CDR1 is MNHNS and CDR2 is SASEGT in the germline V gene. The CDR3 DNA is TGTGCCAGCAACGACGGACAAGGAACGCCCCAGCATTTT. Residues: CASNDGQGTPQHF.

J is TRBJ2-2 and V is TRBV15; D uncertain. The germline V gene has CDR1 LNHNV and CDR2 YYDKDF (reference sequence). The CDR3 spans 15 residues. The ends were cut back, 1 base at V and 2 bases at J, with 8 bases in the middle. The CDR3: CATSRGPGNTGELFF. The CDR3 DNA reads TGTGCCACCAGCAGAGGGCCAGGCAACACCGGGGAGCTGTTTTTT.

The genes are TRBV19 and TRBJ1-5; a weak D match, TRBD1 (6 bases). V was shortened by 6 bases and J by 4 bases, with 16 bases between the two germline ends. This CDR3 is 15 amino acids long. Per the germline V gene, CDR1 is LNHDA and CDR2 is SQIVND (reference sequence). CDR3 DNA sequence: TGTGCCAGTAGGGGGGCACAGATTACTAATCAGCCCCAGCATTTT. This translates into CASRGAQITNQPQHF.

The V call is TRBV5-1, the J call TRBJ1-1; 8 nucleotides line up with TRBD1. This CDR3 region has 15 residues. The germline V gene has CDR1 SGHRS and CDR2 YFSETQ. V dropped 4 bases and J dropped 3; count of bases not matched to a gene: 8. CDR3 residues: CASSVQGDRDTEAFF. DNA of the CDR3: TGCGCCAGCAGCGTACAGGGGGACCGGGACACTGAAGCTTTCTTT.